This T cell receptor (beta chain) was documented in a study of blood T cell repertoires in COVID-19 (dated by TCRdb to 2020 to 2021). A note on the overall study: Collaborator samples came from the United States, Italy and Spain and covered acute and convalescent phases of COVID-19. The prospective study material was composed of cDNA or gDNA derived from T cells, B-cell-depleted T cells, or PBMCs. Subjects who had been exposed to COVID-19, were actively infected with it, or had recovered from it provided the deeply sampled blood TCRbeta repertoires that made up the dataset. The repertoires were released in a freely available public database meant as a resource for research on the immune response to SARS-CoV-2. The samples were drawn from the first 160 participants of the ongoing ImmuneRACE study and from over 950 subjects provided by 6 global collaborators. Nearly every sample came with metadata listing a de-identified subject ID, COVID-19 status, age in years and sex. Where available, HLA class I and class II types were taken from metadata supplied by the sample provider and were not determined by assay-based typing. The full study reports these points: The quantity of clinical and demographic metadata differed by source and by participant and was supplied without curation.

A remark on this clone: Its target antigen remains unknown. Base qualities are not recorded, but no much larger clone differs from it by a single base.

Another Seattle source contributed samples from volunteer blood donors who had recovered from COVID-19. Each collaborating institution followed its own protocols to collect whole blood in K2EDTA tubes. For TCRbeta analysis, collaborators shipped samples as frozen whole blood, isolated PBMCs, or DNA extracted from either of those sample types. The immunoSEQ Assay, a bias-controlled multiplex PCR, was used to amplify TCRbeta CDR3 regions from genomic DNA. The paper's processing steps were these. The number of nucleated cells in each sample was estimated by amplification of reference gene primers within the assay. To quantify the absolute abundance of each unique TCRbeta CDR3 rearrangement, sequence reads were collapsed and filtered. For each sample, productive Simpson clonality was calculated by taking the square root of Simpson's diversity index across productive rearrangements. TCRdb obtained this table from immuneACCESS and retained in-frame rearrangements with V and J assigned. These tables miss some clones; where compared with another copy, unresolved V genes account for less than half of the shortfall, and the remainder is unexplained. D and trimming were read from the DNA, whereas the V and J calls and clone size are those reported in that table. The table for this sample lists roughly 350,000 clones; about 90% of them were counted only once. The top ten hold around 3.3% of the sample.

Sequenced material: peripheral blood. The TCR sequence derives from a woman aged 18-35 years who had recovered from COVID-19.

CDR3 loop: CASINMPGLGTYNEQFF. The DNA sequence follows: TGTGCCAGCATCAACATGCCGGGACTAGGAACCTACAATGAGCAGTTCTTC. This chain is built from TRBV27 and TRBJ2-1; TRBD2 fits 8 bases in the junction. Looking up the germline V gene (reference sequence) yields CDR1 MNHEY and CDR2 SMNVEV. Spanning cysteine to phenylalanine, the CDR3 consists of 17 amino acids. Of all the DNA, just the CDR3 is kept, 51 bases in frame from base 1. For this chain, trimming is 7 bases at the V end and 2 bases at the J end, and the number of junction bases without a gene match is 13.